Each of the 14 T cell receptor beta chains below was sequenced from the same sample in a study of cytomegalovirus exposure and HLA in healthy donors. The PCR had 60 Vbeta and 13 Jbeta primers. Repertoires were generated with immunoSEQ multiplex PCR, while TCRdb's copy carries only in-frame clones and drops some. The table shows over 100,000 clones, with roughly 79% occurring only once. Sequencing input: PBMCs. These receptors were taken from a woman aged 45-65 years in good health and CMV-seropositive.

The gene calls are TRBV5-4 and TRBJ2-7, with a tentative D call TRBD1 (6 bases). Germline assignment: CDR1 SGHNT and CDR2 YYREEE (reference sequence). V shed 4 bases and J shed 4 bases, with 15 bases lying between them. The CDR3 spans 14 residues. CDR3 sequence: CASSRMGQGYEQYF. CDR3 in DNA: TGTGCCAGCAGCCGCATGGGACAAGGGTACGAGCAGTACTTC.

V is TRBV7-2 and J is TRBJ2-3, with unresolved D. Trimming left V 5 bases short and J 1 base short, with 13 bases between. The germline V gene has CDR1 SGHTA and CDR2 FQGNSA. The CDR3 loop spans 15 amino acids. As DNA, the CDR3 is TGTGCCAGCAGCCTTACTGGAGTAGGCACAGATACGCAGTATTTT. Protein sequence: CASSLTGVGTDTQYF.

The V call is TRBV9, the J call TRBJ2-1, with D maybe TRBD2 (6 bases). Germline V gene data show CDR1 as SGDLS and CDR2 as YYNGEE. This CDR3 has 15 residues. V was shortened by 4 bases and J by 4 bases, with 15 bases between the two germline ends. CDR3 nucleotide sequence: TGTGCCAGCAGCTCAACGGAGGGGTTTTACAATGAGCAGTTCTTC. Its translation is CASSSTEGFYNEQFF.

The J gene is TRBJ2-1, the V gene TRBV2; TRBD2 is a possible D gene (6 bases). The germline V and J ends were trimmed by 0 bases and 9 bases, with 6 bases remaining between them. This CDR3 has 12 amino acids. Per germline, CDR1 SNHLY and CDR2 FYNNEI. The DNA of the CDR3 is TGTGCCAGCAGTGAAGCGGGGGGTGAGCAGTTCTTC. Amino acid sequence: CASSEAGGEQFF.

The chain carries TRBV15 and TRBJ2-2, with TRBD2 as a possible D gene (5 bases). Per germline, CDR1 LNHNV and CDR2 YYDKDF (reference sequence). The CDR3 length is 17 residues. The V end lost 0 bases, the J end lost 6 bases, and 17 bases lay between the germline ends. CDR3 bases: TGTGCCACCAGCAGAGATCGCCTCGGGGTGAGCGCCGGGGAGCTGTTTTTT. This codes for CATSRDRLGVSAGELFF.

The chain joins TRBV9 to TRBJ1-1, with 7 bases lining up with TRBD1. Losses at the gene ends were 3 bases for V and 1 base for J; bases not matched to a gene: 3. The CDR3 consists of 14 residues. The germline gives CDR1 SGDLS, CDR2 YYNGEE. DNA of the CDR3: TGTGCCAGCAGCGGCACAGGGGCGAACACTGAAGCTTTCTTT. Its protein is CASSGTGANTEAFF.

This clone has a handful of counts. The chain carries TRBV15 and TRBJ1-4; 12 bases map to TRBD1. With 2 bases clipped from V and 9 bases from J, the junction kept 13 bases outside the gene matches. CDR1 LNHNV and CDR2 YYDKDF come from the germline V gene (reference sequence). CDR3 length: 18 residues. This chain's CDR3 is CATSRNRDRGRIPQKLFF. The CDR3 DNA sequence: TGTGCCACCAGCAGAAACCGGGACAGGGGGCGAATCCCGCAAAAACTGTTTTTT.

This clone was counted once. The V and J genes are TRBV5-1 and TRBJ2-7, with 9 nucleotides matching TRBD1. CDR1 and CDR2 (germline): SGHRS, YFSETQ. The junction had 9 bases not matched to a gene; V was cut back by 4 bases and J by 7 bases. The CDR3 has 14 amino acids. The CDR3 loop is CASSPGTGKSEQYF. CDR3 nucleotides: TGCGCCAGCAGCCCCGGGACAGGGAAGTCAGAGCAGTACTTC.

The V call is TRBV5-1, the J call TRBJ2-5, with D tentatively TRBD1 (6 bases). The J call is in doubt because the DNA end fits TRBJ2-7 better. This CDR3 has 14 amino acids. CDR1 and CDR2 (germline): SGHRS, YFSETQ. The CDR3 spells CASSLVGQTYEQYF. The CDR3 DNA sequence: TGCGCCAGCAGCTTGGTGGGACAAACCTACGAGCAGTACTTC.

The rearrangement links TRBV27 to TRBJ2-3, with D possibly matching TRBD2 (6 bases). V was pared by 3 bases and J by 0 bases, with 7 bases between. This CDR3 is 14 amino acids long. Germline V CDR1 and CDR2: MNHEY, SMNVEV (reference sequence). CDR3 nucleotides: TGTGCCAGCAGTTTCGGGACTAGCACAGATACGCAGTATTTT. Protein product: CASSFGTSTDTQYF.

The chain uses TRBV12-5 and TRBJ2-1; TRBD1 aligns across 10 bases. The germline CDR1 and CDR2 sequences are LGHNT and FRNRAP. V was clipped by 7 bases and J by 4 bases; unmatched bases: 10. The CDR3 has 16 amino acids. Written as DNA, the CDR3 is TGTGCTAGTGACACCTCGGGGACAGGGGTTTACAATGAGCAGTTCTTC. Protein: CASDTSGTGVYNEQFF.

The chain uses TRBV11-3 and TRBJ2-1; D uncertain. Between the trimmed V and J ends, which lost 3 bases and 8 bases, there was a span of 14 bases. Germline V gene sequence: CDR1 SGHNT, CDR2 YENEEA. The CDR3 has 14 residues. In DNA, the CDR3 is TGTGCCAGCAGCTTGGGCCTTCTATCCCATGAGCAGTTCTTC. Encoded protein: CASSLGLLSHEQFF.

A few counts support this clone. The chain couples TRBV15 to TRBJ2-3, with TRBD2 matching over 10 bases. Germline V gene data show CDR1 as LNHNV and CDR2 as YYDKDF (reference sequence). V gave up 5 bases and J gave up 3 bases; unmatched junction bases: 8. The CDR3 runs to 16 residues. CDR3 amino acids: CATSGPQRGGTDTQYF. The CDR3 nucleotides read TGTGCCACCAGCGGGCCTCAGCGGGGGGGTACAGATACGCAGTATTTT. Full variable domain (rest looked up from reference TRBV15 and TRBJ2-3): DAMVIQNPRYQVTQFGKPVTLSCSQTLNHNVMYWYQQKSSQAPKLLFHYYDKDFNNEADTPDNFQSRRPNTSFCFLDIRSPGLGDTAMYLCATSGPQRGGTDTQYFGPGTRLTVL.

The chain uses TRBV5-1 and TRBJ1-3; a weak D match, TRBD1 (5 bases). Germline V gene data show CDR1 as SGHRS and CDR2 as YFSETQ. The CDR3 extends over 16 amino acids. The V end lost 0 bases, the J end lost 2 bases, and 12 bases lay between the germline ends. For the CDR3, the DNA is TGCGCCAGCAGCTTGGAAGGGGCAAAGGCTGGAAACACCATATATTTT. Amino acids: CASSLEGAKAGNTIYF. Using reference TRBV5-1 and TRBJ1-3 for the parts outside the CDR3, the full variable domain is KAGVTQTPRYLIKTRGQQVTLSCSPISGHRSVSWYQQTPGQGLQFLFEYFSETQRNKGNFPGRFSGRQFSNSRSEMNVSTLELGDSALYLCASSLEGAKAGNTIYFGEGSWLTVV.